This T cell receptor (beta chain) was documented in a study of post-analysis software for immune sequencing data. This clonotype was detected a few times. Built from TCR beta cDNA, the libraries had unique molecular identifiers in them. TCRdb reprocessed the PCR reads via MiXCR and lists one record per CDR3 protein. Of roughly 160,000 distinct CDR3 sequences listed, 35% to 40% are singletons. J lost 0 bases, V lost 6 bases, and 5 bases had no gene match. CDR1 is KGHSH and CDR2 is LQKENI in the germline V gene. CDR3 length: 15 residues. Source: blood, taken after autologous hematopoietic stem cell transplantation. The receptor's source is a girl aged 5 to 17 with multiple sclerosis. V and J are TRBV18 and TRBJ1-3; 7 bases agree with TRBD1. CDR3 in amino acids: CASSWDSNSGNTIYF. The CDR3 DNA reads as TGTGCCAGCTCCTGGGACAGCAACTCTGGAAACACCATATATTTT.